One and the same sample provided the 5 T cell receptor beta chains below, sequenced in a study of T cell repertoires in cytomegalovirus infection. TCRdb re-called the reads with MiXCR, one entry per CDR3 protein. This sample carries about 920,000 distinct CDR3 sequences, around 32% of them seen once, and the ten largest clones take over 12%. Which antigens these TCRs recognize remains unknown. The sample was cultured CD8+ T cells from PBMCs, taken from culture after CMV antigen stimulation. The receptors come from a human donor in good health (CMV status not recorded). Some clones in this sample may be carry-over from other donors' samples.

This clonotype was recorded many times. The chain combines TRBV7-8 with TRBJ1-4, with a tentative D call TRBD1 (5 bases). Germline-derived CDR1 and CDR2 are SGHVS and FQNEAQ. V shed 3 bases and J shed 4 bases, with 9 bases lying between them. The CDR3 loop spans 14 amino acids. The CDR3: CASSLGGSNEKLFF. DNA of the CDR3: TGTGCCAGCAGCTTGGGGGGGAGTAATGAAAAACTGTTTTTT. The variable domain in full, completed from reference TRBV7-8 and TRBJ1-4, reads GAGVSQSPRYKVAKRGQDVALRCDPISGHVSLFWYQQALGQGPEFLTYFQNEAQLDKSGLPSDRFFAERPEGSVSTLKIQRTQQEDSAVYLCASSLGGSNEKLFFGSGTQLSVL.

A few counts support this clonotype. The chain links TRBV19 to TRBJ1-5, with D hard to call. V was clipped by 3 bases and J by 9 bases, with 9 bases between them. The CDR3 has 12 residues. Germline V lookup: CDR1 LNHDA, CDR2 SQIVND (reference sequence). CDR3 bases: TGTGCCAGTAGTATTAGTGGTTCGCCCCAGCATTTT. This encodes CASSISGSPQHF.

In the case of this clonotype: One base away lies a much larger clone, so this may be a sequencing read error. This chain links TRBV12-3 or TRBV12-4 with TRBJ2-1; 9 bases line up with TRBD2. V trimming: 8 bases; J trimming: 5 bases; junction bases outside the gene matches: 7. This CDR3 region has 14 residues. The CDR3: CASGSASGDNEQFF. As DNA, the CDR3 is TGTGCCAGCGGTTCCGCTAGCGGGGACAATGAGCAGTTCTTC.

The chain recombines TRBV28 with TRBJ1-5, with D perhaps TRBD1 (5 bases). There are 15 residues in the CDR3. From germline, CDR1 is MDHEN and CDR2 SYDVKM. Between the trimmed V and J ends, which lost 5 bases and 1 base, there was a span of 12 bases. The CDR3 loop reads CASSNSRDSNQPQHF. Written as DNA, the CDR3 is TGTGCCAGCAGTAACTCCCGGGACAGCAATCAGCCCCAGCATTTT.

The table lists this clonotype with a few counts. The chain employs TRBV19 and TRBJ1-1; D not certain. The germline CDR1 and CDR2 sequences are LNHDA and SQIVND (reference sequence). This CDR3 region has 13 residues. With 3 bases removed from V and 0 bases from J, the gap between germline ends came to 5 bases. The CDR3 DNA reads TGTGCCAGTAGTATTACGGTGAACACTGAAGCTTTCTTT. As protein: CASSITVNTEAFF.